This TCR beta chain was profiled in a study of T-cell reconstitution after alpha-beta-depleted transplantation in children. Preparation of the TCRbeta library used unique molecular identifiers. TCRdb reprocessed the PCR reads via MiXCR and lists one record per CDR3 protein. The sample yields about 500,000 distinct CDR3 sequences, approximately 32% seen once. This clonotype has ten or more counts. The CDR3 is made up of 11 amino acids. The germline CDR1 and CDR2 sequences are SQVTM and ANQGSEA. V gave up 7 bases and J gave up 7 bases, with 13 bases separating them. The sequencing here drew on PBMCs from the stem cell graft donor, taken from the stem cell graft. The J gene is TRBJ1-2, the V gene TRBV29-1; no clear D gene. The clonotype comes from a human donor who donated a stem cell graft to a child with aplastic anemia. The CDR3 DNA reads as TGCAGCGCCAAACAAGGAATTGGCTACACCTTC. Protein product: CSAKQGIGYTF.